Shown below are 14 T cell receptor beta chains from a single sample sequenced in a study of T cell changes during pregnancy in multiple sclerosis (dated by TCRdb to about 2019). The library was obtained by the immunoSEQ multiplex PCR assay. Drawn from immuneACCESS, this table holds only the in-frame rearrangements with V and J called that TCRdb kept. Clones are partly lost; checked studies trace under half to an unresolved V gene and leave the rest unexplained. A total of fewer than 85,000 clones appear in this sample, roughly 96% of them only once. Approximately 1% of the sample goes to the ten largest clones. Sequenced material: peripheral blood, taken in the second trimester of pregnancy. Receptors were obtained from a female donor with multiple sclerosis, enrolled in a pregnancy study.

The chain joins TRBV2 to TRBJ1-4, with TRBD1 identical over 8 bases. V lost 5 bases, J lost 8 bases, and 7 bases stayed unmatched. CDR3 length equals 14 residues. Germline CDR1 and CDR2: SNHLY and FYNNEI. The CDR3: CASSRQGLGEKLFF. In DNA, the CDR3 is TGTGCCAGCAGTCGACAGGGGTTGGGAGAAAAACTGTTTTTT.

The rearrangement links TRBV4-3 to TRBJ1-1, with TRBD1 identical over 8 bases. From germline, CDR1 is LGHNA and CDR2 YSLEER. Trimming cost V 0 bases and J 0 bases; bases outside gene matches: 9. CDR3 length: 18 residues. Here the CDR3 DNA reads TGCGCCAGCAGCCAAGAATGGGACAGGCCTATTATGAACACTGAAGCTTTCTTT. This translates into CASSQEWDRPIMNTEAFF.

The chain recombines TRBV5-4 with TRBJ2-7; perhaps TRBD2 as D (6 bases). V was shortened by 5 bases and J by 5 bases, with 14 bases between the two germline ends. Germline V gene sequence: CDR1 SGHNT, CDR2 YYREEE (reference sequence). The CDR3 runs 13 residues. The DNA for the CDR3 is TGTGCCAGCAGTGAATACTGGGGGGACGAGCAGTACTTC. Its translation is CASSEYWGDEQYF.

This clone showed up just a few times. The chain uses TRBV29-1 and TRBJ1-1, with D possibly being TRBD1 (6 bases). The CDR3 has 13 amino acids. Trimming removed 8 bases from V and 5 bases from J, with 18 bases in between. Germline V lookup: CDR1 SQVTM, CDR2 ANQGSEA. The CDR3: CSHWGGARTEAFF. CDR3 bases: TGCAGCCATTGGGGGGGCGCGCGGACTGAAGCTTTCTTT.

The chain employs TRBV27 and TRBJ2-5; tentatively, D is TRBD1 (5 bases). Germline V gives CDR1 MNHEY, CDR2 SMNVEV (reference sequence). V dropped 6 bases and J dropped 0 bases, with 17 bases sitting between them. The CDR3 runs to 16 residues. This CDR3 is CASRVRVGRYQETQYF. The CDR3 nucleotides are TGTGCCAGCAGAGTCAGGGTGGGGCGGTACCAAGAGACCCAGTACTTC.

This clone has a single count. The genes are TRBV5-8 and TRBJ1-2; the D gene is possibly TRBD1 (6 bases). V shed 3 bases and J shed 3 bases, with 15 bases lying between them. Germline values: CDR1 SGHTS, CDR2 YDEGEE. There are 15 residues in the CDR3. CDR3 loop: CASSSRNREYYGYTF. CDR3 DNA sequence: TGTGCCAGCAGCTCTAGAAACAGGGAATACTATGGCTACACCTTC.

The gene calls are TRBV28 and TRBJ2-7; 7 bases line up with TRBD1. Germline V gene data show CDR1 as MDHEN and CDR2 as SYDVKM. The CDR3 is 15 amino acids. V dropped 4 bases and J dropped 0; count of bases not matched to a gene: 6. The DNA for the CDR3 is TGTGCCAGCAGTTCCGACAGGGAAGGCTCCTACGAGCAGTACTTC. This translates into CASSSDREGSYEQYF.

The CDR3 region is CASSGGERRNTIYF. CDR3 in DNA: TGTGCCAGCAGCGGGGGCGAGAGAAGAAACACCATATATTTT. The J gene is TRBJ1-3, the V gene TRBV9; tentatively, D is TRBD1 (5 bases). This CDR3 is built from 14 residues. CDR1 and CDR2 from the germline V gene are SGDLS and YYNGEE. V was cut by 3 bases and J by 5 bases, with 12 bases left in between.

The chain recombines TRBV5-4 with TRBJ2-5, with 7 nucleotides matching TRBD2. CDR1 is SGHNT and CDR2 is YYREEE in the germline V gene (reference sequence). The CDR3 loop spans 13 amino acids. V dropped 4 bases and J dropped 5; count of bases not matched to a gene: 5. CDR3 protein: CASSGGLGETQYF. The CDR3 DNA reads as TGTGCCAGCAGCGGAGGACTAGGGGAGACCCAGTACTTC.

In its sample, this clone was seen once. This chain connects TRBV19 to TRBJ1-1; 8 positions agree with TRBD1. Germline trimming cut 11 bases from V and 6 bases from J; bases unmatched to any gene: 14. CDR3 length: 14 residues. Germline CDR1 and CDR2: LNHDA and SQIVND (reference sequence). CDR3 region: CASRSRTGLSEAFF. The CDR3 DNA reads as TGTGCCTCCCGGTCCCGGACAGGGCTATCTGAAGCTTTCTTT.

J is TRBJ2-7 and V is TRBV6-1, with 10 bases aligning to TRBD1. V gave up 5 bases and J gave up 8 bases; unmatched junction bases: 9. CDR1 is MNHNS and CDR2 is SASEGT in the germline V gene. The length of the CDR3 is 14 residues. The CDR3, as DNA: TGTGCCAGCAGTACCCGGGACAGGGGACAGAAGCAGTACTTC. Amino acid sequence: CASSTRDRGQKQYF.

The chain employs TRBV29-1 and TRBJ1-1, with D possibly being TRBD1 (5 bases). V gave up 2 bases and J gave up 0 bases, with 10 bases separating them. The CDR3 is 14 amino acids. The V gene's germline CDR1 is SQVTM and CDR2 ANQGSEA. Written as DNA, the CDR3 is TGCAGCGTTGAAAGGCGGGGGATGAACACTGAAGCTTTCTTT. Translation: CSVERRGMNTEAFF.

The rearrangement joins TRBV10-2 to TRBJ1-4; D uncertain. V was cut by 3 bases and J by 8 bases, with 7 bases left in between. Looked up from germline, CDR1 is WSHSY and CDR2 is SAAADI. CDR3 length: 12 residues. In DNA, the CDR3 is TGCGCCAGCAGTGATACACACGAAAAACTGTTTTTT. Its translation is CASSDTHEKLFF.

The chain recombines TRBV30 with TRBJ2-3, with 10 bases lining up with TRBD2. V lost 0 bases to trimming and J lost 2 bases; unmatched junction nucleotides: 2. This CDR3 spans 15 amino acids. CDR1 GTSNPN and CDR2 SVGIG come from the germline V gene (reference sequence). CDR3 DNA sequence: TGTGCCTGGAGTGTACTAGCGGGGCTCACAGATACGCAGTATTTT. Translation: CAWSVLAGLTDTQYF.